This T cell receptor beta chain was observed in a study of T cells in Graves' hyperthyroidism and ophthalmopathy. Germline trimming cut 4 bases from V and 2 bases from J; bases unmatched to any gene: 3. Germline-derived CDR1 and CDR2 are SGHNT and YYREEE (reference sequence). CDR3 size: 14 residues. RNA transcripts provided the source from which TCR beta CDR3 regions were amplified. During a first-round RT-PCR of the TCR CDR3, the HTBI primer set was used. TCRdb re-derived calls from the multiplex PCR reads in MiXCR, one entry per CDR3 protein. The sample records about 680,000 distinct CDR3 sequences, approximately 36% being singletons. Graves' hyperthyroidism without ophthalmopathy progression within 18 months was termed stable. Approximately 10 ml of fresh peripheral blood supplied the PBMCs. Broader study findings: A median around 6 months before onset, the model predicted ophthalmopathy.

About this clonotype itself: The target antigen is unknown.

Specimen: blood. The V call is TRBV5-4, the J call TRBJ2-5; 9 positions match TRBD1. This clonotype originated in a woman aged 40 to 55 with Graves' hyperthyroidism. The CDR3 sequence is CASSTDRGQETQYF. DNA for the CDR3: TGTGCCAGCAGCACCGACAGGGGGCAAGAGACCCAGTACTTC.